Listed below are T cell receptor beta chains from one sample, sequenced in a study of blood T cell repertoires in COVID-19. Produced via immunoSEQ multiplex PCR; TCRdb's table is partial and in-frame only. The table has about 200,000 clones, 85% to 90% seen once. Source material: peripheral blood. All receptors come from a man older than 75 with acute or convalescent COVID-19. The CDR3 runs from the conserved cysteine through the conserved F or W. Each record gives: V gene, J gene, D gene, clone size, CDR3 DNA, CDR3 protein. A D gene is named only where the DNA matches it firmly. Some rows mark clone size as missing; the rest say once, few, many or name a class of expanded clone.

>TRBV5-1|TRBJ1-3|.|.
TGCGCCAGCAGCTTGGCCCAGATCAGCTCTGGAAACACCATATATTTT
CASSLAQISSGNTIYF
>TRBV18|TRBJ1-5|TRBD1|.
TGTGCCAGCTCCACCGACAGGGATCAGCCCCAGCATTTT
CASSTDRDQPQHF
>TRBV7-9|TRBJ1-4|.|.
TGTGCCAGCACCGCAGGCTCAACTAATGAAAAACTGTTTTTT
CASTAGSTNEKLFF
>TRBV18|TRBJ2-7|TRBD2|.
TGTGCCAGCTCACCACCGGAACTAGCGGACTACGAGCAGTACTTC
CASSPPELADYEQYF
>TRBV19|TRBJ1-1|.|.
TGTGCCAGTAGTAGTCGACGACAGGCCTCCTCTGAAGCTTTCTTT
CASSSRRQASSEAFF
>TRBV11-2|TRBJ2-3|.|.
TGTGCCAGCAGCTTAGGAGGGGATACGCAGTATTTT
CASSLGGDTQYF
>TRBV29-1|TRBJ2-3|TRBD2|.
TGCAGCGTTGGGCTAGCGGGAGGGAGGGCCACAGATACGCAGTATTTT
CSVGLAGGRATDTQYF
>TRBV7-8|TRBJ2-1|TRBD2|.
TGTGCCAGCAGCCAGCGATTAGCGGGAGGATATTACAATGAGCAGTTCTTC
CASSQRLAGGYYNEQFF
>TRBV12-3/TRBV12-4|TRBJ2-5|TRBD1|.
TGTGCCAGCAGTGGACAGGGGGGAGAGACCCAGTACTTC
CASSGQGGETQYF
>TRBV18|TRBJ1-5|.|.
TGTGCCAGCTCACCACCGCCCCAGACAGGCAGCAATCAGCCCCAGCATTTT
CASSPPPQTGSNQPQHF
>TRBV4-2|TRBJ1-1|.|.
TGTGCCAGCAGCCAAGATATCCCACAGAGAATGAACACTGAAGCTTTCTTT
CASSQDIPQRMNTEAFF
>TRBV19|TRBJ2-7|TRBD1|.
TGTGCCAGTAGTCGGGGACAGGGAACAGGCTACGAGCAGTACTTC
CASSRGQGTGYEQYF
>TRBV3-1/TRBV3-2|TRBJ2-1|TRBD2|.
TGTGCCAGCAGCCCATGGAGCGGGGGTAGCTCCTACAATGAGCAGTTCTTC
CASSPWSGGSSYNEQFF
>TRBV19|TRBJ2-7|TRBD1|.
TGTGCCAGTAGTCATGGGACAGGGAGGTACGAGCAGTACTTC
CASSHGTGRYEQYF
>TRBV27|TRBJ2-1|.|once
TGTGCCAGCGGGTTCGTCATTCTTTCAGGGTCCTACAATGAGCAGTTCTTC
CASGFVILSGSYNEQFF
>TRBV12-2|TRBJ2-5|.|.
TGTGCAAGTCGCTTATCCGTCGGTGGGACCCAGTACTTC
CASRLSVGGTQYF
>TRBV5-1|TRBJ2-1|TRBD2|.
TGCGCCAGCAGCTTGAATCCGAGCGGGAGGACGTCGGATGAGCAGTTCTTC
CASSLNPSGRTSDEQFF
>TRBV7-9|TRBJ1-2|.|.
TGTGCCAGCAGCCCGCGACAGGCCTTTTATGGCTACACCTTC
CASSPRQAFYGYTF
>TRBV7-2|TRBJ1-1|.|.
TGTGCCAGCAGCTTAGGGACATCCTTTAACACTGAAGCTTTCTTT
CASSLGTSFNTEAFF
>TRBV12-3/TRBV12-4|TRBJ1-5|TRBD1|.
TGTGCCAGCAGTTCCCTAGGACAGGGGCCCCAGCATTTT
CASSSLGQGPQHF
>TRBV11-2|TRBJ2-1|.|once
TGTGCCAGCAGCTTAGATAATGGCCCCCCGTACAATGAGCAGTTCTTC
CASSLDNGPPYNEQFF
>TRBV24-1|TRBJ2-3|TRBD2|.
TGTGCCACCAGTGACCTTAGCGGGTCCGGCACAGATACGCAGTATTTT
CATSDLSGSGTDTQYF
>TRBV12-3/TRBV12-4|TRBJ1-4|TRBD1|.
TGTGCCAGCACCGACCCGGGACAGGCGGTATTTTTT
CASTDPGQAVFF
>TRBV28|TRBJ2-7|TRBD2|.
TGTGCCTCCATCTCCGGGACTAGCGGCCACGAGCAGTACTTC
CASISGTSGHEQYF
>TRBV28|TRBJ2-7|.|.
TGTGCCAGCAGGGGCCGGCAGGTCTCCTACGAGCAGTACTTC
CASRGRQVSYEQYF
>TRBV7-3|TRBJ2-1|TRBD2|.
TGTGCCAGCAGCTCCGGACTAGCGGGAGAGACTGAGCAGTTCTTC
CASSSGLAGETEQFF
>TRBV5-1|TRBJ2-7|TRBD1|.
TGCGCCAGCAGCTTCGGGACAGGGCTATACGAGCAGTACTTC
CASSFGTGLYEQYF
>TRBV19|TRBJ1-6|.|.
TGTGCCAGTAGCGATGCCGGTCTCGGGAATTCACCCCTCCACTTT
CASSDAGLGNSPLHF
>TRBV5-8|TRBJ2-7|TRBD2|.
TGTGCCAGCAGCTTGGGGCTAGCGGGGTCGGGCGAGCAGTACTTC
CASSLGLAGSGEQYF
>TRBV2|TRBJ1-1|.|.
TGTGCCAGCAGGAACATCCACACTGAAGCTTTCTTT
CASRNIHTEAFF
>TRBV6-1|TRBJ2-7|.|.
TGTGCCAGCAGTAGGGGTGAGACCAACGAGCAGTACTTC
CASSRGETNEQYF
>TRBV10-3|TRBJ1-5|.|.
TGTGCCATCAGCTCCGGGAACAATCAGCCCCAGCATTTT
CAISSGNNQPQHF
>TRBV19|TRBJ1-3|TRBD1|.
TGTGCCAGTAGGTCCGGACAGGGGGCTAAAGGAAACACCATATATTTT
CASRSGQGAKGNTIYF
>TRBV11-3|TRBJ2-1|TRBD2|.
TGTGCCAGCAGCCCAATAAGCGGGGCGAGCGAGCAGTTCTTC
CASSPISGASEQFF
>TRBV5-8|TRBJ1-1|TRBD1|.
TGTGCCAGCAGCTTCGCCTTAGGACAGGGGCACACTGAAGCTTTCTTT
CASSFALGQGHTEAFF
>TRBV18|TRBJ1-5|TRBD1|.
TGTGCCAGCTCCCAGGGACAGGCCACTAGCAATCAGCCCCAGCATTTT
CASSQGQATSNQPQHF
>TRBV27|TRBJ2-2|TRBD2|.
TGTGCCAGCAGTTTAGATTTTTACAGCGGGAGGAACACCGGGGAGCTGTTTTTT
CASSLDFYSGRNTGELFF